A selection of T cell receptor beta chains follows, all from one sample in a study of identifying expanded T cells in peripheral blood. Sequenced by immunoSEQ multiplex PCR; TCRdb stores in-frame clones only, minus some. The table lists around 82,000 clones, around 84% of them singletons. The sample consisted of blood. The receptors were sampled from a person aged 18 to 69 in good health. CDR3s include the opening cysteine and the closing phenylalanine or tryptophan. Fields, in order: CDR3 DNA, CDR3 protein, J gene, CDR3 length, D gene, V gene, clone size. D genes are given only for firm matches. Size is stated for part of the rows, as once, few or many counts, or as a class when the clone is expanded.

TGTGCCAGCTCACCACAGGGGCCCAAAACTATCGGTGAAGCTTTCTTT | CASSPQGPKTIGEAFF | TRBJ1-1 | 16 | NA | TRBV18 | NA
TGCGCCAGCAGCCAAGTTGAACAAGAGACCCAGTACTTC | CASSQVEQETQYF | TRBJ2-5 | 13 | NA | TRBV4-1 | many
TGTGCCAGCAGTGAAGTTGACAGTTACGAGCAGTACTTC | CASSEVDSYEQYF | TRBJ2-7 | 13 | NA | TRBV25-1 | NA
TGTGCCAGCAGCCCTAGCGCCGGGACAGTCTCCTACGAGCAGTACTTC | CASSPSAGTVSYEQYF | TRBJ2-7 | 16 | NA | TRBV7-2 | NA
TGTGCCAGTAGTATAGTCAGGCGGAGGGACACTGAAGCTTTCTTT | CASSIVRRRDTEAFF | TRBJ1-1 | 15 | NA | TRBV19 | NA
TGTGCCAGCTCACCAGGGGGCACCGGCTCCTACGAGCAGTACTTC | CASSPGGTGSYEQYF | TRBJ2-7 | 15 | NA | TRBV18 | NA
TGTGCCAGCAGTGCGTCCGAGGGGAGCAATCAGCCCCAGCATTTT | CASSASEGSNQPQHF | TRBJ1-5 | 15 | NA | TRBV2 | NA
TGTGCCAGCAGCCTCGGACAGACCTACGAGCAGTACTTC | CASSLGQTYEQYF | TRBJ2-7 | 13 | NA | TRBV11-3 | NA
TGTGCCGGGAAGGTTGAGCAGTTCTTC | CAGKVEQFF | TRBJ2-1 | 9 | NA | TRBV19 | NA
TGTGCCAGCAGCAGTACTCGGACAAGGTGGAGCTCTGGAAACACCATATATTTT | CASSSTRTRWSSGNTIYF | TRBJ1-3 | 18 | NA | TRBV7-2 | NA
TGCGCCAGCAGCTTGGCTCCTCGTCGAACCACCTCCTACGAGCAGTACTTC | CASSLAPRRTTSYEQYF | TRBJ2-7 | 17 | NA | TRBV5-1 | NA
TGTGCTAGTGGTTTGGGTCCTGAAGCTTTCTTT | CASGLGPEAFF | TRBJ1-1 | 11 | NA | TRBV12-5 | NA
TGTGCCAGCAGCTTAATGTTAACAGGGGGCGTCAGGGAGACCCAGTACTTC | CASSLMLTGGVRETQYF | TRBJ2-5 | 17 | TRBD1 | TRBV11-2 | NA
TGTGCCATCAGTGAGACCGACGGGAGAAGCTCCTACGAGCAGTACTTC | CAISETDGRSSYEQYF | TRBJ2-7 | 16 | NA | TRBV10-3 | NA
TGTGCCAGCAGTGAAAAGCTTCGACTAGCGGGAGGGCAAAGGGACGAGCAGTACTTC | CASSEKLRLAGGQRDEQYF | TRBJ2-7 | 19 | TRBD2 | TRBV28 | NA
TGTGCCAGCAGTTACTGGGTAGGGAATGAGCAGTTCTTC | CASSYWVGNEQFF | TRBJ2-1 | 13 | NA | TRBV6-5 | NA
TGTGCCAGCAGCTTGAAGAGGAATAACTATGGCTACACCTTC | CASSLKRNNYGYTF | TRBJ1-2 | 14 | NA | TRBV5-8 | once
TGCGCCAGCAGCCAAGCGAGTCAGGGGACCACCGGCTACACCTTC | CASSQASQGTTGYTF | TRBJ1-2 | 15 | NA | TRBV4-1 | NA
TGTGCCAGCAGCCAAACCGGGACAGGGGACGGCGAGCAGTACTTC | CASSQTGTGDGEQYF | TRBJ2-7 | 15 | TRBD1 | TRBV5-6 | NA
TGCGCCAGCAGCCAAGGGACACAGGATTACTACGAGCAGTACTTC | CASSQGTQDYYEQYF | TRBJ2-7 | 15 | NA | TRBV4-3 | NA
TGTGCCAGCAGATGGAGGGGGTCCTACAATGAGCAGTTCTTC | CASRWRGSYNEQFF | TRBJ2-1 | 14 | NA | TRBV6-5 | NA
TGCGCCAGCAGCCCGATGCAGGGTATCGGCCAAGAGACCCAGTACTTC | CASSPMQGIGQETQYF | TRBJ2-5 | 16 | NA | TRBV4-1 | NA
TGTGCCAGCAGTTTACGGCGGGGGCTGGGTCAGTTTCGGGATCAGCCCCAGCATTTT | CASSLRRGLGQFRDQPQHF | TRBJ1-5 | 19 | NA | TRBV28 | NA
TGTGCCAGCTCACCGGGACCCTCCAACGAGCAGTACTTC | CASSPGPSNEQYF | TRBJ2-7 | 13 | NA | TRBV18 | NA